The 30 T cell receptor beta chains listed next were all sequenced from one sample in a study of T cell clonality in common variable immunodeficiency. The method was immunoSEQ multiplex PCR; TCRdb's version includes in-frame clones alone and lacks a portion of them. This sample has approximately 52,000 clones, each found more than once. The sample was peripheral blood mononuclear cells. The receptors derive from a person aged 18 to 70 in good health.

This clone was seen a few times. Incomplete CDR3 DNA: TGTGCCAGCAGCGACGGGACAGGGAATGAAAAG. Protein product: CASSDGTGNEK. The whole CDR3 is CASSDGTGNEKLFF. The chain couples TRBV13 to TRBJ2-2, with TRBD1 matching 9 bases. With the read ending 3 residues before the CDR3 end, the germline J gene is used to fill in that end. The germline V gene has CDR1 PRHDT and CDR2 FYEKMQ (reference sequence). CDR3 length: 14 amino acids.

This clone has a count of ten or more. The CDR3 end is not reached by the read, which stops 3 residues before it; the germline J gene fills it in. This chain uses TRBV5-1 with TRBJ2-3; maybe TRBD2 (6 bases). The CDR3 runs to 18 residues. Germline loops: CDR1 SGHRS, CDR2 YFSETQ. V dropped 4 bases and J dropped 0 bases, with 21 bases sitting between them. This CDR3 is CASSHPDGAGTSTDTQYF. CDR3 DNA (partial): TGCGCCAGCAGCCACCCGGACGGTGCGGGAACCAGCACAGATACG.

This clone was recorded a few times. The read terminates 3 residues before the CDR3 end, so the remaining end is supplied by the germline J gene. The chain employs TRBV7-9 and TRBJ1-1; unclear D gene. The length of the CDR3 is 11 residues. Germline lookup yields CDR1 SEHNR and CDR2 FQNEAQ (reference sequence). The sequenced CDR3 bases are TGTGCCAGCACCAGTTTTCCCCAA. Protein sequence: CASTSFPQ. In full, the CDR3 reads CASTSFPQAFF.

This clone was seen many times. The CDR3 here is CAWSTSGRFGDTQYF. The part of the CDR3 DNA that was read is TGTGCCTGGAGTACTAGCGGGAGGTTCGGAGATACG. The chain employs TRBV30 and TRBJ2-3; 12 bases line up with TRBD2. The read ends 3 residues early relative to the CDR3; the germline J gene fills the gap. V was clipped by 2 bases and J by 5 bases; unmatched bases: 5. Germline V gene sequence: CDR1 GTSNPN, CDR2 SVGIG (reference sequence). CDR3 length: 15 residues. The whole variable domain, filled in from reference TRBV30 and TRBJ2-3, reads SQTIHQWPATLVQPVGSPLSLECTVEGTSNPNLYWYRQAAGRGLQLLFYSVGIGQISSEVPQNLSASRPQDRQFILSSKKLLLSDSGFYLCAWSTSGRFGDTQYFGPGTRLTVL.

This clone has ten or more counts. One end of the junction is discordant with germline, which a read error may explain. The CDR3 DNA, read in part, is TGCGCCAGCAGCCACGCGACAGGATCTTACGAG. Translation: CASSHATGSYE. The complete CDR3 protein is CASSHATGSYEQYF. The chain joins TRBV4-2 to TRBJ2-7; possible D gene TRBD1, 6 bases. Coverage ceases 3 residues before the CDR3 finishes, and the germline J gene fills in the end. Germline V gene data show CDR1 as LGHNA and CDR2 as YNFKEQ. CDR3 length: 14 amino acids.

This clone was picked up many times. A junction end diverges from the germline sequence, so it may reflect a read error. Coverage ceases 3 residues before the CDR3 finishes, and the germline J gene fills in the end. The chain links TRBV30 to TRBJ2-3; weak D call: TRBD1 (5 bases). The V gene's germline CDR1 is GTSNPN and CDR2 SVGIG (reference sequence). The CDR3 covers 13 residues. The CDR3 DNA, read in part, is TGTGCCTGGAGTAAACAGGCTTCAGAGACG. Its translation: CAWSKQASET. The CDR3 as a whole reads CAWSKQASETQYF.

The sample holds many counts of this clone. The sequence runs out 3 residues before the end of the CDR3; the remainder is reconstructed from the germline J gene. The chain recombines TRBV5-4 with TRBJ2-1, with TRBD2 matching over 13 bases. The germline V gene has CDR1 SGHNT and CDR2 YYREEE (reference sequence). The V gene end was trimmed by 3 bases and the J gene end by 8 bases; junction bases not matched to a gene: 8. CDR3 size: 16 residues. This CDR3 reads CASSSRTSGSMDEQFF. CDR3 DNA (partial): TGTGCCAGCAGCTCGAGGACTAGCGGGAGTATGGATGAG. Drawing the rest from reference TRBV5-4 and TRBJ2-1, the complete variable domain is ETGVTQSPTHLIKTRGQQVTLRCSSQSGHNTVSWYQQALGQGPQFIFQYYREEENGRGNFPPRFSGLQFPNYSSELNVNALELDDSALYLCASSSRTSGSMDEQFFGPGTRLTVL.

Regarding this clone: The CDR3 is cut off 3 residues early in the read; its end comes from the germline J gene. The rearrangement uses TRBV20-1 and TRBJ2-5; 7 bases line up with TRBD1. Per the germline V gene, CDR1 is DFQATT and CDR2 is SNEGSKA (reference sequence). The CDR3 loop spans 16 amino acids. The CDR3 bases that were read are TGCAGTGCGGGGAGAGGTCGGTGGGAAGGGACAGATACC. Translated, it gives CSAGRGRWEGTDT. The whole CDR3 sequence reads CSAGRGRWEGTDTQYF.

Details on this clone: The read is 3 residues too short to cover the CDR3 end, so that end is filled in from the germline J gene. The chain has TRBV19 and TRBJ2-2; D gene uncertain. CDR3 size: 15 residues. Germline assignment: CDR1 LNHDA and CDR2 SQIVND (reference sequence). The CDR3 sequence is CASSGLAATNEKLFF. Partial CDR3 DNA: TGTGCCAGTAGCGGATTGGCAGCAACTAATGAAAAG.

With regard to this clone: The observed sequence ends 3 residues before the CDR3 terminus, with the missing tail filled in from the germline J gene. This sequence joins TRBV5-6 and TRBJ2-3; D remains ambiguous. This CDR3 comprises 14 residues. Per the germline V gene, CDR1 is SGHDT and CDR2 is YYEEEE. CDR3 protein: CASSLYSLQETQYF. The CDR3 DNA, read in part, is TGTGCCAGCAGCTTGTATAGCCTCCAAGAGACG.

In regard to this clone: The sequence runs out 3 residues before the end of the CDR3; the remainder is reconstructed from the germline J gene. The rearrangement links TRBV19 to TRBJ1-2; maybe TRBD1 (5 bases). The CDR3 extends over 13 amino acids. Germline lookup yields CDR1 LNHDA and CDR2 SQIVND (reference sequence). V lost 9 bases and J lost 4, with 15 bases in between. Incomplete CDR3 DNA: TGTGCCAGCCAGGGTTTTACGGGCTATGGC. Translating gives CASQGFTGYG. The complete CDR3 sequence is CASQGFTGYGYTF.

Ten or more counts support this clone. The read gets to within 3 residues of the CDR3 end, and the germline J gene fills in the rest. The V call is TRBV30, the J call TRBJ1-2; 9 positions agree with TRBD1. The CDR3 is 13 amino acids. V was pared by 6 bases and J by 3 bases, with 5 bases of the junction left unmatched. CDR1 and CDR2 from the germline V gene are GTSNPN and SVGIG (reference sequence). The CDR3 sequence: CACPGQGHYGYTF. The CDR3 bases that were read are TGTGCCTGCCCGGGACAGGGACACTATGGC.

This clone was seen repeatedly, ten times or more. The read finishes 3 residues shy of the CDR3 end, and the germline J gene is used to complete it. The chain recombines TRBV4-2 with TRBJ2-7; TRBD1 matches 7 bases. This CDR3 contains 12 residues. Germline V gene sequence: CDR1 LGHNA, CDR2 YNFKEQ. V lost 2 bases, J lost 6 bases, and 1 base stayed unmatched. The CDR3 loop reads CASSQNRGEQYF. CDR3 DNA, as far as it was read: TGTGCCAGCAGCCAAAACAGGGGCGAG.

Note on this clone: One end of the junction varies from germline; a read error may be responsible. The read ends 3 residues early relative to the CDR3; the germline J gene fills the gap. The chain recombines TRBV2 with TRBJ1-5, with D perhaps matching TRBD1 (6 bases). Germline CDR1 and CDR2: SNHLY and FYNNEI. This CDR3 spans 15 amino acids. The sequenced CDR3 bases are TGTGCCAGCCGTGAAGACAGGACCAGCAATCAGCCC. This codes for CASREDRTSNQP. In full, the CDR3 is CASREDRTSNQPQHF.

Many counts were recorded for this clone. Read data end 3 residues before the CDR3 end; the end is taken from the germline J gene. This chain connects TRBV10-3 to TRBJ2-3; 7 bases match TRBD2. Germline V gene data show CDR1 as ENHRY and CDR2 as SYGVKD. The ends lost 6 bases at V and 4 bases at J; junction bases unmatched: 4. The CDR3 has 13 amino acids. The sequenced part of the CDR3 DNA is TGTGCCATCAGCACAGGACTAGCAGATACG. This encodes CAISTGLADT. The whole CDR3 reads CAISTGLADTQYF.

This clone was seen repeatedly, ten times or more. The CDR3: CASRRLAKQETQYF. The DNA read from the CDR3 is TGTGCCAGCAGACGACTAGCGAAACAAGAGACC. The J gene is TRBJ2-5, the V gene TRBV6-2 or TRBV6-3; TRBD2 aligns across 8 bases. Sequencing ends 3 residues short of the CDR3 end; the germline J gene provides the rest. Unmatched junction bases numbered 5, after V lost 6 bases and J lost 2 bases. Per the germline V gene, CDR1 is MNHEY and CDR2 is SVGEGT. CDR3 length: 14 amino acids.

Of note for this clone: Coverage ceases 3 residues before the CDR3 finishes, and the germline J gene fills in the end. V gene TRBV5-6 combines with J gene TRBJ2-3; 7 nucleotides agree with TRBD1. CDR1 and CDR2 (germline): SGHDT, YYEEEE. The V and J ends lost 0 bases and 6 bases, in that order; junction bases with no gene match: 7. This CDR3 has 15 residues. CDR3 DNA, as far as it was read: TGTGCCAGCAGCTTGGGCAGGGGGTGGGCCGATACG. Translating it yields CASSLGRGWADT. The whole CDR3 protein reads CASSLGRGWADTQYF.

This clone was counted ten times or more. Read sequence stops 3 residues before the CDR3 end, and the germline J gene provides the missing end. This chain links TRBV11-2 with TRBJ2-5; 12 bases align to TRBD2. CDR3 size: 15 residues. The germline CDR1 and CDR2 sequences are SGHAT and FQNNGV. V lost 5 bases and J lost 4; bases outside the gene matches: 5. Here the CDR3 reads CASSRRTSGTETQYF. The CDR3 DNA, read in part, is TGTGCCAGCAGCCGTCGGACTAGCGGGACAGAGACC.

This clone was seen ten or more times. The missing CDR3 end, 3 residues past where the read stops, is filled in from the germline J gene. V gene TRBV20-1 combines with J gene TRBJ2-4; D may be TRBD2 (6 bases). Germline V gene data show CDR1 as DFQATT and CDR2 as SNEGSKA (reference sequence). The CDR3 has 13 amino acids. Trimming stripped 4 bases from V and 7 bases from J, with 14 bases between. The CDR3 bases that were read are TGCAGTGCTACCACAGGAGGGGCGAACATT. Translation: CSATTGGANI. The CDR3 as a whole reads CSATTGGANIQYF.

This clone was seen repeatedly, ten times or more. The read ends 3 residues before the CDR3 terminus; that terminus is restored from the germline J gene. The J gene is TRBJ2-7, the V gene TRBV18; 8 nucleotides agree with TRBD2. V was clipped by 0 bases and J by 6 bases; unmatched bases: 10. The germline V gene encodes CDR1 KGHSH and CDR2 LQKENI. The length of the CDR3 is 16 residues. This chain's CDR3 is CASSPPASSGRSEQYF. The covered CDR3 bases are TGTGCCAGCTCACCACCGGCGTCCAGCGGGAGATCCGAG.

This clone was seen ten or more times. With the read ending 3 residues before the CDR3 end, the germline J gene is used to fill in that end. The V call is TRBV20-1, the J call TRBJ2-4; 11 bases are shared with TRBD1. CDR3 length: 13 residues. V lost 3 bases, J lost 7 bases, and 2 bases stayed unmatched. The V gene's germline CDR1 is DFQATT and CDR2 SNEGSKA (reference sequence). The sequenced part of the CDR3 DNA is TGCAGTGCTAGGGACAGGGGGCTCAACATT. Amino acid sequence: CSARDRGLNI. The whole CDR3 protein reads CSARDRGLNIQYF.

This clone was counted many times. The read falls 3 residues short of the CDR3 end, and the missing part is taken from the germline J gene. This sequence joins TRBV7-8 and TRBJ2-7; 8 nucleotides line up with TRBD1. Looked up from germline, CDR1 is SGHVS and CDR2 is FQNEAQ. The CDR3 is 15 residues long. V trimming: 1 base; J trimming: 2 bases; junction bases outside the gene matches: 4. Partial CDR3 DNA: TGTGCCAGCAGCTTAGATCGGACAGGGCCCTACGAG. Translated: CASSLDRTGPYE. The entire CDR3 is CASSLDRTGPYEQYF.

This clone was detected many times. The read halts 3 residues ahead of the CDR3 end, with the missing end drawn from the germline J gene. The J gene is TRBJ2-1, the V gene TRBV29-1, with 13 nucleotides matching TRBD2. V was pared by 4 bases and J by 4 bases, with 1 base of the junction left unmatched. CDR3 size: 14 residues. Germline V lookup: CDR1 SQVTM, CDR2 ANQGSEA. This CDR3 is CSVAGLAGYNEQFF. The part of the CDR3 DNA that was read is TGCAGCGTTGCGGGACTAGCGGGATACAATGAG.

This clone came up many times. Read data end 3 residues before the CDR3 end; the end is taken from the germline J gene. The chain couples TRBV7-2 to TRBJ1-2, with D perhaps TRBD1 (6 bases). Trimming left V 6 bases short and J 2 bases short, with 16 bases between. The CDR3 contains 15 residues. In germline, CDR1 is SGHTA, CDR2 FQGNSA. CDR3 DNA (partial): TGTGCCAGCAGTCCCAGGGGACGGGGCAACTATGGC. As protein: CASSPRGRGNYG. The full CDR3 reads CASSPRGRGNYGYTF.

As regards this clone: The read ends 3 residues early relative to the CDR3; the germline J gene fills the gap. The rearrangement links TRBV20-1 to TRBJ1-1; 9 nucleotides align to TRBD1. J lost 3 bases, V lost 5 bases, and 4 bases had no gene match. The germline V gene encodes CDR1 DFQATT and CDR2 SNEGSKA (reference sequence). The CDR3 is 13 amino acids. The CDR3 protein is CSAPDRGYTEAFF. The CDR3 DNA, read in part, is TGCAGTGCTCCTGACAGGGGGTACACTGAA.

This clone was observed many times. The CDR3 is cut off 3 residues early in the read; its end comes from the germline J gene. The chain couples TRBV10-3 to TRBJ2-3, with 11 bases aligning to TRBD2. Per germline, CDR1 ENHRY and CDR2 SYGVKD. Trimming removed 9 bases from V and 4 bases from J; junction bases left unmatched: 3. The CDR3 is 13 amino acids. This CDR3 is CAITSGRADTQYF. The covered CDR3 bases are TGTGCCATTACTAGCGGGAGAGCAGATACG.

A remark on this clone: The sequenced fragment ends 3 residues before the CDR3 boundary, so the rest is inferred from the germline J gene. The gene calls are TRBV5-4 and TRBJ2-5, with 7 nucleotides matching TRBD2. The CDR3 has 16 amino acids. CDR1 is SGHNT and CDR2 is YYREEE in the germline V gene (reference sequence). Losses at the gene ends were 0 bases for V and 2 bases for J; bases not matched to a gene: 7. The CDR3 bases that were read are TGTGCCAGCAGCTTGGGGGGGGACTATCTTCAAGAGACC. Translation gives CASSLGGDYLQET. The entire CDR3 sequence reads CASSLGGDYLQETQYF.

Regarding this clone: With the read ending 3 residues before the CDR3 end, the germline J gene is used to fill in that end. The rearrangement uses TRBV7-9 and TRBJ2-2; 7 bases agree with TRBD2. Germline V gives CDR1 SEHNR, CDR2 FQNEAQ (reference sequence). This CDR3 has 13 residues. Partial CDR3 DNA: TGTGCCAGCAGACGGGCGGGGGAGGGAAAG. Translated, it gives CASRRAGEGK. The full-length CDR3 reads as CASRRAGEGKLFF.

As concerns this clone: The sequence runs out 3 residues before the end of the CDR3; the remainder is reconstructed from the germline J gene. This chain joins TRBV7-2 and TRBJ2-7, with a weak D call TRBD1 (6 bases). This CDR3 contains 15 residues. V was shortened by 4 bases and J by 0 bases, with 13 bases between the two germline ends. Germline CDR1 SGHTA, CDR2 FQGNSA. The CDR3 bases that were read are TGTGCCAGCAGCTCCTGGACAGAGAGCTCCTACGAG. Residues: CASSSWTESSYE. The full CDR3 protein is CASSSWTESSYEQYF.

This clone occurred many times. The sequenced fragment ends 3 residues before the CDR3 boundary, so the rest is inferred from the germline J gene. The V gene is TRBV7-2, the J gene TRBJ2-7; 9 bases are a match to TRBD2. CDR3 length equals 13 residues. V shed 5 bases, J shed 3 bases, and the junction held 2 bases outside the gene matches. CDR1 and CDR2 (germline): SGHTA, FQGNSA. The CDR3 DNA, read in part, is TGTGCCAGCAGCCTTAGCGGGAGCTACGAG. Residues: CASSLSGSYE. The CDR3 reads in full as CASSLSGSYEQYF.